Given below is one TCR beta chain in context. The antigen remains undetermined. One end of the junction varies from germline; a read error may be responsible. TCRdb analysed the RT-PCR reads with MiXCR anew, one entry per CDR3 protein. The sample has 650,000 to 800,000 distinct CDR3 sequences, around 18% seen once. This entry comes from a study of response to subunit inactivated influenza vaccine. The CDR3 totals 17 residues. CDR1 is SSHAT and CDR2 is FNYEAQ in the germline V gene (reference sequence). Study-wide results and limits: Seasonal influenza vaccination, on each occasion, was suggested by the authors to recruit few new T cells.

This sample comprised PBMCs from blood, obtained around 5 days after vaccination. The clonotype comes from a man aged 50-59 years who received an inactivated influenza vaccine. The rearrangement uses TRBV7-7 and TRBJ2-2; TRBD2 matches at 9 bases. The CDR3 bases are TGTGCTAGCAGCTCATTTGGGACTAGCACCTACACCGGGGAGCTGTTTTTT. Encoded protein: CASSSFGTSTYTGELFF.